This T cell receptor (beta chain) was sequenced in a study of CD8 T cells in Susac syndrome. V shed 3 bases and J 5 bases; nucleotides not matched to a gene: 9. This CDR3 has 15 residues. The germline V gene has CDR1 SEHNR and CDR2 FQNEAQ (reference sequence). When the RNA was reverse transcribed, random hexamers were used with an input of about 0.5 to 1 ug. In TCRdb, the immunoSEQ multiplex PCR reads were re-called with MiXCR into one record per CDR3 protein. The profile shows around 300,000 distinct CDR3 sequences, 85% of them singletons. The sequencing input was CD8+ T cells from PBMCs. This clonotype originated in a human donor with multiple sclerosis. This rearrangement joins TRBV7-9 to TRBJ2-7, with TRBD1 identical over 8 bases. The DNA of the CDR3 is TGTGCCAGCAGCTTTCTGACAGGGGCTGGTCACGAGCAGTACTTC. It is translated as CASSFLTGAGHEQYF.